The entry below describes one TCR beta chain. Antigen unknown. Generated by immunoSEQ multiplex PCR, the TCRdb table keeps only in-frame clones and is missing some. The table lists roughly 2.2 million clones, 85% to 95% of them singletons. This entry comes from a study of shared clonotypes between healthy human individuals. Notes on the study in general: Limited genetic and exposure-history diversity came from having few donors. Sampling covered nothing but blood. Tissue TCR repertoires likely differ from those found in blood. Shared across four donors were around 5% of the naive CD4 clonotypes.

This CDR3 region has 15 residues. After removal of 4 bases from V and 4 bases from J, the junction contained 9 bases not matched to a gene. Germline V CDR1 and CDR2: SGHNT, YYREEE (reference sequence). The chain joins TRBV5-4 to TRBJ2-7; 9 bases are shared with TRBD1. Source material: naive CD4+ T cells from PBMCs. The sample's subset: CD45RA+ positively selected. The sequence derives from a man between 18 and 29 years old in good health. Some clones in this sample may be carry-over from other donors' samples. CDR3 sequence reads: CASSVQNRGRYEQYF. The CDR3 bases are TGTGCCAGCAGCGTTCAAAACAGGGGGCGGTACGAGCAGTACTTC.